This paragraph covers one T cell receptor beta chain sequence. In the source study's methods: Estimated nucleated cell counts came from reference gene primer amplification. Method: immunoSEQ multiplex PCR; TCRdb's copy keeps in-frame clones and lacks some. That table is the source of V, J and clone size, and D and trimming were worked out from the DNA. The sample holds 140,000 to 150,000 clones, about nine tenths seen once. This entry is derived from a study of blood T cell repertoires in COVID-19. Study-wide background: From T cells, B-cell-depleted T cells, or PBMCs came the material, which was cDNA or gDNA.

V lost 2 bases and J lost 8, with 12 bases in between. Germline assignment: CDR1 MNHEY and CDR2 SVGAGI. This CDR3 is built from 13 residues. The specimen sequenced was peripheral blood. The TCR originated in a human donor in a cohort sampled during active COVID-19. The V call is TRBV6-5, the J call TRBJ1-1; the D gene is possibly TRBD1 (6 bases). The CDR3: CASSYGTRKEAFF. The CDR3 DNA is TGTGCCAGCAGTTACGGGACACGGAAAGAAGCTTTCTTT.